The entry below gives a single TCR beta chain sequence along with its context. Antigen unknown. TCRdb analysed the RT-PCR reads with MiXCR anew, one entry per CDR3 protein. The table shows about 520,000 distinct CDR3 sequences, with approximately 7.7% occurring only once. The sample is drawn from a study of response to subunit inactivated influenza vaccine. This CDR3 is built from 16 residues. Germline V gene sequence: CDR1 DFQATT, CDR2 SNEGSKA (reference sequence). V was clipped by 3 bases and J by 0 bases, with 14 bases between them. General study findings and limits: Authors suggested seasonal influenza vaccinations each recruit few new T cells.

This chain connects TRBV20-1 to TRBJ2-2, with no clear D. The sample was PBMCs from blood, taken less than 30 months after vaccination. The TCR sequence derives from a man between 45 and 75 years old who received an inactivated influenza vaccine. CDR3 bases: TGCAGTGCTAGTGGGAAGAAGGGATCGAACACCGGGGAGCTGTTTTTT. It yields the protein CSASGKKGSNTGELFF.